This paragraph reports one T cell receptor (beta chain). Sequenced by immunoSEQ multiplex PCR; TCRdb stores in-frame clones only, minus some. The data contain some 180,000 clones, more than 75% of them singletons. This sample stems from a study of blood T cell repertoires in COVID-19. Study information: In each case, the material was cDNA or gDNA derived from T cells, B-cell-depleted T cells, or PBMCs.

This TCR came from a man between 45 and 60 years old who had recovered from COVID-19. Sequenced: peripheral blood.

The CDR3 DNA reads TGTGCCAGCAGCCTAAAGGGAGTAGGGACTAGCGGCACGGCGCAGTTCTTC. Translated: CASSLKGVGTSGTAQFF. The genes are TRBV3-1 (or the pseudogene TRBV3-2) and TRBJ2-1; TRBD2 matches at 11 bases. The CDR3 contains 17 residues. Germline values: CDR1 LGHDT, CDR2 YNNKEL (reference sequence). The V gene end was trimmed by 4 bases and the J gene end by 12 bases; junction bases not matched to a gene: 17.